This record concerns one TCR beta chain sequence. Its antigen is not known. This record comes from a study of vaccination and CD4 T cells after COVID-19. Whole-study findings and limits: Among reactive clones from convalescent patients, a median 86.3% appeared only post-vaccination. The authors identified 304 of 307 vaccine-specific clones in convalescent patients as spike mono-reactive.

As to time point: late sampling 161 to 241 days after vaccination in three convalescent patients. CDR3 size: 12 residues. Germline loops: CDR1 DFQATT, CDR2 SNEGSKA (reference sequence). V gave up 6 bases and J gave up 3 bases, with 11 bases separating them. TCRdb analysed the PCR reads with MiXCR anew, one entry per CDR3 protein. The sample has about 33,000 distinct CDR3 sequences; more than 35% are singletons. V gene TRBV20-1 combines with J gene TRBJ1-1; no firm D call. This sequence was found in a human donor who had recovered from COVID-19. The sample was CD4+ T cells from blood, taken about 7 months after SARS-CoV-2 vaccination. The CDR3 region has the DNA TGCAGTGCCAGACGACGGGACACTGAAGCTTTCTTT. Translation gives CSARRRDTEAFF.